This is a list of T cell receptor beta chains from one sample in a study of Ad26.COV2.S vaccination and SARS-CoV-2 variants. Sequencing used immunoSEQ multiplex PCR; TCRdb keeps in-frame clones, though not all of them. The top ten hold over 9% of the sample, which has 400,000 to 450,000 clones, approximately 90% seen once. This specimen was peripheral blood, taken in a trial of Ad26.COV2.S vaccine versus placebo. The receptors were gathered from a person aged 18 to 65 who received the Ad26.COV2.S COVID-19 vaccine or a placebo. The CDR3 runs from the conserved cysteine through the conserved F or W. The D gene is left open where the match is weak. Expanded clones are given a class, and other clones once, few, many or no size at all.

>TRBJ2-1|-|TRBV30|-
CAWTPFGEYNEQFF
TGTGCCTGGACACCTTTCGGTGAATACAATGAGCAGTTCTTC
>TRBJ2-3|-|TRBV5-1|-
CASSLQGGLFTDTQYF
TGCGCCAGCAGCTTGCAAGGGGGTCTATTCACAGATACGCAGTATTTT
>TRBJ1-6|TRBD1|TRBV4-3|-
CASSQDPRGPSPLHF
TGCGCCAGCAGCCAAGATCCTAGGGGGCCTTCACCCCTCCACTTT
>TRBJ2-1|-|TRBV4-3|-
CASSLLWTPSSYNEQFF
TGCGCCAGCAGCCTGCTTTGGACGCCTAGCTCCTACAATGAGCAGTTCTTC
>TRBJ2-2|TRBD2|TRBV11-3|-
CASSQRLAGGNTGELFF
TGTGCCAGCAGCCAACGCCTAGCGGGAGGGAACACCGGGGAGCTGTTTTTT
>TRBJ2-2|TRBD2|TRBV27|-
CASSLLPLTSGTNTGELFF
TGTGCCAGCAGTTTACTCCCCCTCACTAGCGGGACGAACACCGGGGAGCTGTTTTTT
>TRBJ2-2|-|TRBV28|-
CASSPNWTPGTGELFF
TGTGCCAGCAGCCCAAACTGGACACCGGGGACCGGGGAGCTGTTTTTT
>TRBJ1-1|-|TRBV2|-
CASSFGRNTEAFF
TGTGCCAGCAGTTTTGGACGGAACACTGAAGCTTTCTTT
>TRBJ2-7|TRBD2|TRBV14|-
CASSQVAGSSYEQYF
TGTGCCAGCAGCCAAGTAGCGGGGTCCTCCTACGAGCAGTACTTC
>TRBJ1-4|-|TRBV27|-
CASSLIRGQVNEKLFF
TGTGCCAGCAGTTTGATCCGCGGGCAAGTTAATGAAAAACTGTTTTTT
>TRBJ2-1|TRBD2|TRBV29-1|-
CSVEIGLADYNEQFF
TGCAGCGTTGAAATCGGACTAGCGGACTACAATGAGCAGTTCTTC
>TRBJ2-7|-|TRBV6-5|-
CASSYSGRGPYEQYF
TGTGCCAGCAGTTACTCCGGAAGGGGACCCTACGAGCAGTACTTC
>TRBJ2-5|TRBD2|TRBV5-1|-
CASSTSASQETQYF
TGCGCCAGTTCGACTAGCGCCAGTCAAGAGACCCAGTACTTC
>TRBJ1-4|-|TRBV9|-
CASSVDGTANEKLFF
TGTGCCAGCAGCGTAGATGGGACGGCTAATGAAAAACTGTTTTTT
>TRBJ1-2|TRBD1|TRBV11-2|-
CASSFGTESYYGYTF
TGTGCCAGCAGCTTTGGGACAGAGTCTTACTATGGCTACACCTTC
>TRBJ2-3|-|TRBV7-2|-
CASSLGTSVGTDTQYF
TGTGCCAGCAGCTTAGGGACTTCAGTGGGCACAGATACGCAGTATTTT
>TRBJ2-3|-|TRBV20-1|-
CSASGGATDTQYF
TGCAGTGCTAGTGGGGGGGCCACAGATACGCAGTATTTT
>TRBJ2-1|-|TRBV7-9|-
CASSPLSDEQFF
TGTGCCAGCAGCCCATTATCTGACGAGCAGTTCTTC
>TRBJ2-1|TRBD2|TRBV27|-
CASRGYDGRANEQFF
TGTGCCAGCAGGGGCTACGACGGGAGGGCCAATGAGCAGTTCTTC
>TRBJ2-1|TRBD2|TRBV7-3|once
CASSPLSGGWDEQFF
TGTGCCAGCAGCCCTTTGTCGGGAGGGTGGGATGAGCAGTTCTTC
>TRBJ1-2|TRBD1|TRBV28|few
CASVRGGTDTYGYTF
TGTGCCAGCGTAAGGGGAGGGACAGATACTTATGGCTACACCTTC
>TRBJ1-5|-|TRBV6-7|-
CASTLDRYSNQPQHF
TGTGCCAGCACCCTAGACAGGTATAGCAATCAGCCCCAGCATTTT
>TRBJ1-1|-|TRBV7-2|-
CASSSYGGTEAFF
TGTGCCAGCAGCTCTTACGGGGGCACTGAAGCTTTCTTT
>TRBJ2-2|TRBD2|TRBV6-2/TRBV6-3|-
CASSYTSGSLTGELFF
TGTGCCAGCAGTTACACCAGCGGGAGCCTCACCGGGGAGCTGTTTTTT
>TRBJ2-1|-|TRBV7-9|-
CASSLRAGTASYNEQFF
TGTGCCAGCAGCTTAAGGGCCGGGACGGCGTCCTACAATGAGCAGTTCTTC
>TRBJ2-7|-|TRBV6-1|-
CASSEVPDRRSEQYF
TGTGCCAGCAGTGAAGTTCCGGACAGACGGAGCGAGCAGTACTTC
>TRBJ2-1|-|TRBV5-6|-
CASSLAEDYSYNEQFF
TGTGCCAGCAGCTTGGCCGAAGACTACTCCTACAATGAGCAGTTCTTC
>TRBJ2-1|-|TRBV10-3|-
CASAVRDEQFF
TGTGCCTCCGCCGTTCGGGATGAGCAGTTCTTC
>TRBJ2-7|-|TRBV27|-
CASSLSAHSPYEQYF
TGTGCCAGCAGTTTATCGGCCCACAGCCCCTACGAGCAGTACTTC
>TRBJ1-2|-|TRBV6-5|-
CASSEGLGRGYTF
TGTGCCAGCAGCGAGGGGTTGGGACGGGGCTACACCTTC
>TRBJ2-1|-|TRBV4-1|-
CASSQGGNEQFF
TGCGCCAGCAGCCAAGGGGGCAATGAGCAGTTCTTC
>TRBJ2-7|TRBD1|TRBV19|-
CASSIGDREQYF
TGTGCCAGTAGTATAGGGGACAGGGAGCAGTACTTC
>TRBJ2-7|TRBD1|TRBV25-1|-
CASSDWDRGSEQYF
TGTGCCAGCAGTGACTGGGACAGGGGCAGCGAGCAGTACTTC
>TRBJ1-4|-|TRBV6-5|-
CASSYDRLDEKLFF
TGTGCCAGCAGTTACGACAGGCTAGATGAAAAACTGTTTTTT
>TRBJ2-1|TRBD2|TRBV9|-
CASSVDPSGRIDEQFF
TGTGCCAGCAGCGTAGATCCTAGCGGGAGGATCGATGAGCAGTTCTTC
>TRBJ1-6|-|TRBV30|-
CAWSVLGIQSPLHF
TGTGCCTGGAGTGTACTAGGTATACAATCACCCCTCCACTTT
>TRBJ1-5|TRBD1|TRBV4-1|-
CASSLDRGKNQPQHF
TGCGCCAGCAGCCTCGACAGGGGGAAGAATCAGCCCCAGCATTTT
>TRBJ2-7|TRBD1|TRBV13|-
CASSSRSQGAFSYEQYF
TGTGCCAGCAGCTCCCGCAGTCAGGGGGCGTTCTCCTACGAGCAGTACTTC
>TRBJ2-2|TRBD1|TRBV7-6|-
CASSRGQANTGELFF
TGTGCCAGCAGCAGGGGACAGGCAAACACCGGGGAGCTGTTTTTT
>TRBJ2-1|-|TRBV12-5|-
CASGLAWGTVYNEQFF
TGTGCTAGTGGTTTGGCCTGGGGGACGGTCTACAATGAGCAGTTCTTC